Presented here are 2 T cell receptor beta chains from one specimen sequenced in a study of blood T cell repertoires in COVID-19. Sequencing was performed with immunoSEQ multiplex PCR; in TCRdb, only in-frame clones are kept and a portion is missing. The table includes about 130,000 clones, 80% to 85% detected once. The sample was peripheral blood. These receptors all stem from a woman aged 45-60 years with acute or convalescent COVID-19.

This rearrangement joins TRBV18 to TRBJ2-1, with D possibly being TRBD2 (6 bases). Germline lookup yields CDR1 KGHSH and CDR2 LQKENI. Between the trimmed V and J ends, which lost 4 bases and 6 bases, there was a span of 13 bases. The CDR3 sequence is 14 residues long. As DNA, the CDR3 is TGTGCCAGCTCACGGGGAGGTAATGGCAATGAGCAGTTCTTC. This gives the protein CASSRGGNGNEQFF.

The chain joins TRBV5-1 to TRBJ1-1, with 9 bases that match TRBD1. The V segment lost 6 bases and the J segment 2 bases; nucleotides outside the gene matches: 5. Germline CDR1 and CDR2: SGHRS and YFSETQ. This CDR3 contains 14 residues. The CDR3 sequence: CASTMTGGNTEAFF. CDR3 bases: TGCGCCAGCACTATGACAGGGGGAAACACTGAAGCTTTCTTT.